This paragraph reports one T cell receptor (beta chain). This sample is drawn from a study of blood T cells in healthy people across ages. Looking at the study overall: Using template switching, researchers captured about one barcoded beta molecule for each two T cells.

The use of a sample-barcoded 5' primer and a J-beta primer mix characterized a second PCR of about 7 to 12 cycles. Each cDNA molecule, via a template-switch adaptor with 12 random nucleotides, was tagged. TCRdb re-called the 5' RACE reads with MiXCR, one entry per CDR3 protein. The sample includes around 790,000 distinct CDR3 sequences, approximately 44% of them seen just once. This CDR3 has 15 residues. V lost 1 base to trimming and J lost 5 bases; unmatched junction nucleotides: 4. Germline V gives CDR1 SGHTA, CDR2 FQGNSA. The source is a man between 60 and 75 years old in good health. The chain carries TRBV7-2 and TRBJ2-3; the match to TRBD1 covers 9 bases. The sequenced material came from blood. For the CDR3, the DNA is TGTGCCAGCAGCTTAGGGACAGGGGTAGGAGATACGCAGTATTTT. Its translation is CASSLGTGVGDTQYF.